This TCR beta chain comes out of a study of blood T cells in healthy people across ages (dated by TCRdb to the mid-2010s). With respect to the entire study: In model experiments, roughly one uniquely barcoded TCR beta cDNA molecule per two T cells was captured by template switching. For two donors (one aged 18 to 30 and one aged 80 or older), the study analyzed two additional independent replicas of 1 million unique cDNA reads from the same blood draw. The donors were split into four age groups: young (average 16 years), middle-aged (39), aged (more than 60) and long-lived (roughly 80). Using deep sequencing normalized with unique cDNA molecular identifiers, the study measured how TCR beta repertoire diversity changes with age. To avoid experimental bias, donors of different ages were distributed randomly across sequencing lanes. The paper's findings and limits, for the study overall: The percentage of naive T cells measured by flow cytometry correlated strongly with observed TCR beta diversity. Estimates of total diversity based on one million sequenced T cells were regarded as lower bounds and as underestimates. Because donor CMV infection status was unknown, age-related changes in expanded clonotypes were potentially confounded. As age increased, observed TCR beta diversity per million T cells dropped in a roughly linear way, and a significant reduction was already evident by age about 40. The long-lived group showed more naive CD4+ T cells, fewer expanded clones and increased TCR diversity than the aged group, suggesting age selection. Since profiling was done on bulk unsorted PBMCs, naive and antigen-experienced compartments could not be conclusively compared.

Preparation of the library involved 5' RACE. Instrument used: Illumina HiSeq 2500. A second about 7 to 12 cycle PCR used a sample-barcoded 5' primer and a J-beta primer mix. Each TCR beta cDNA molecule received a unique molecular identifier from a template-switch 5' adaptor carrying 12 random nucleotides. At least 2.5 million CDR3-containing paired-end reads were obtained from each sample. First-strand cDNA synthesis was performed from all RNA using the Mint cDNA synthesis kit, with priming by a TRBC-specific oligonucleotide. All cDNA was treated with uracil-DNA glycosylase and then went through a first 18-cycle PCR with the universal primers M1SS and BC2_uni_R. In the original analysis: Each sample was normalized by randomly selecting 1 million high-quality reads, each carrying a distinct molecular identifier. Instead of being binned into consensus sequences, reads with shared molecular identifiers were discarded. MiTCR, run with a Q25 quality threshold and the strictest error-elimination algorithm, handled CDR3 identification, clonotype clustering and error correction. A nonparametric unseen species model with Euler transformation was used to estimate lower-bound total TCR beta diversity. TCRdb's own reprocessing of the public reads used fastp at Q25 and MiXCR and kept productive beta chains. Duplicate CDR3 protein sequences are folded into a single record with the most common DNA and genes. The V and J calls here are based on TCRdb, not the publication. The sample records hundreds of thousands of distinct CDR3 sequences, 58% of which are singletons. The top ten hold 22% of the sample.

The roughly 38 donors, aged about 6 to 100 years, were systemically healthy Caucasian individuals from Russia. Ten milliliters of peripheral blood were drawn from each donor into EDTA-treated Vacutainer tubes. PBMCs were isolated by Ficoll-Paque density-gradient centrifugation, with at least 7 million obtained per sample. Trizol reagent was used to extract total RNA from PBMCs, with at least 6 micrograms per sample. For every donor, an aliquot of PBMCs went through flow cytometry to measure the percentages of naive CD45RAhigh/CD27high T cells. A word on this clonotype: What antigen it recognizes has not been identified. No qualities accompany the bases; no much larger clone lies one base away.

Including the terminal cysteine and phenylalanine, the CDR3 comprises 13 residues. CDR3 DNA is the only sequence kept; it has 39 bases, read in frame from the first base. V is cut back by 2 bases and J by 10 bases, with 5 bases in the junction unmatched. As encoded in the germline V gene, CDR1 is MNHEY while CDR2 is SVGAGI. This clonotype was obtained from a man under 40 in good health. The rearranged chain carries TRBV6-5 and TRBJ2-1, with 7 middle bases fitting TRBD2. Source material: blood. The DNA sequence follows: TGTGCCAGCAGTTACGGGCTAGCGGCCGAGCAGTTCTTC. Its protein product is CASSYGLAAEQFF.